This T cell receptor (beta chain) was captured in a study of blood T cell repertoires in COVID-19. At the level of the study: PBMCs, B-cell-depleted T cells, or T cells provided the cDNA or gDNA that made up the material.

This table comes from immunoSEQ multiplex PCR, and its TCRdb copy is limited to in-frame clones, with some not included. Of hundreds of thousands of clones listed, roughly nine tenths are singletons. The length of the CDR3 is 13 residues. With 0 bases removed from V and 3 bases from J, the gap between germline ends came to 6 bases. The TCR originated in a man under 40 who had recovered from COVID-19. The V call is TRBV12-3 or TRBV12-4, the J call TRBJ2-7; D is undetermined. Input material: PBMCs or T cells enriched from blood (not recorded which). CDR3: CASSLARGYEQYF. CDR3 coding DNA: TGTGCCAGCAGTTTAGCTCGAGGCTACGAGCAGTACTTC.